The 26 T cell receptor beta chains in this list originate from one sample, sequenced in a study of blood T cell repertoires in COVID-19. Assay: immunoSEQ multiplex PCR; the TCRdb copy retains only in-frame clones and omits some. The top ten hold about 8.1% of the sample, which has around 230,000 clones, approximately 82% seen once. The sequencing input was peripheral blood. These TCRs come from a woman in her forties or fifties with acute or convalescent COVID-19.

The CDR3 DNA is TGCGCCAGCAGCCCGACAGGGGGGACCTATGGCTACACCTTC. Encoded protein: CASSPTGGTYGYTF. V usage is TRBV5-1 and J usage is TRBJ1-2; 9 bases fit TRBD1. This CDR3 is built from 14 residues. Germline V gene sequence: CDR1 SGHRS, CDR2 YFSETQ. After removal of 4 bases from V and 4 bases from J, the junction contained 5 bases not matched to a gene.

DNA of the CDR3: TGTGCCAGCAGCATCACAGGGATTTTCTATGGCTACACCTTC. Residues: CASSITGIFYGYTF. The genes are TRBV28 and TRBJ1-2; D may be TRBD1 (6 bases). Trimming shortened V by 6 bases and J by 4 bases, and 15 bases separated the two germline ends. The CDR3 is made up of 14 amino acids. The germline gives CDR1 MDHEN, CDR2 SYDVKM.

This sequence joins TRBV27 and TRBJ1-5, with D tentatively TRBD1 (5 bases). Germline CDR1 MNHEY, CDR2 SMNVEV (reference sequence). The ends were cut back, 5 bases at V and 9 bases at J, with 17 bases in the middle. The CDR3 loop spans 14 amino acids. The CDR3, as DNA: TGTGCCAGCAGTCCCGGGGGGGGAGTTTGGCCCCAGCATTTT. Translated, it gives CASSPGGGVWPQHF.

The gene calls are TRBV15 and TRBJ2-7, with 10 bases identical to TRBD2. CDR3 length: 14 residues. The V segment lost 5 bases and the J segment 2 bases; nucleotides outside the gene matches: 3. Looked up from germline, CDR1 is LNHNV and CDR2 is YYDKDF (reference sequence). CDR3 coding DNA: TGTGCCACCAGCGGCGGACTAGCGGCCTACGAGCAGTACTTC. As protein: CATSGGLAAYEQYF. The whole variable domain, remainder taken from reference TRBV15 and TRBJ2-7, is DAMVIQNPRYQVTQFGKPVTLSCSQTLNHNVMYWYQQKSSQAPKLLFHYYDKDFNNEADTPDNFQSRRPNTSFCFLDIRSPGLGDTAMYLCATSGGLAAYEQYFGPGTRLTVT.

In DNA, the CDR3 is TGTGCCAGCAGCCGTGCCGGGACAGGGGCCTATGGCTACACCTTC. Its protein is CASSRAGTGAYGYTF. This chain links TRBV14 with TRBJ1-2, with 10 positions matching TRBD1. The length of the CDR3 is 15 residues. Losses at the gene ends were 4 bases for V and 4 bases for J; bases not matched to a gene: 6. Germline CDR1 and CDR2: SGHDN and FVKESK.

V is TRBV24-1 and J is TRBJ2-3; TRBD1 matches at 9 bases. The V segment lost 2 bases and the J segment 3 bases; nucleotides outside the gene matches: 8. The germline V gene has CDR1 KGHDR and CDR2 SFDVKD. The CDR3 loop spans 17 amino acids. This CDR3 reads CATSDSRGQGNTDTQYF. The DNA for the CDR3 is TGTGCCACCAGTGATTCCCGTGGACAGGGGAATACAGATACGCAGTATTTT.

This clone was found once. The chain recombines TRBV13 with TRBJ2-2; D possibly corresponds to TRBD1 (5 bases). The V gene's germline CDR1 is PRHDT and CDR2 FYEKMQ (reference sequence). CDR3 length: 17 amino acids. The V gene lost 2 bases and the J gene lost 1 base, with 14 bases spanning the gap. For the CDR3, the DNA is TGTGCCAGCAGCTTAAGGCACGGACAAAAGAACACCGGGGAGCTGTTTTTT. This sequence encodes CASSLRHGQKNTGELFF.

This sequence joins TRBV3-1 (or the pseudogene TRBV3-2) and TRBJ2-5, with TRBD1 matching 8 bases. The junction had 7 bases not matched to a gene; V was cut back by 4 bases and J by 3 bases. CDR3 size: 15 residues. The germline CDR1 and CDR2 sequences are LGHDT and YNNKEL (reference sequence). DNA of the CDR3: TGTGCCAGCAGCCGAATGACAGGGGTTAAAGAGACCCAGTACTTC. It specifies CASSRMTGVKETQYF.

This clone was detected only once. This chain uses TRBV19 with TRBJ2-2; D gene uncertain. The V gene's germline CDR1 is LNHDA and CDR2 SQIVND (reference sequence). This CDR3 is 15 amino acids long. Trimming shortened V by 7 bases and J by 2 bases, and 14 bases separated the two germline ends. In nucleotides, the CDR3 is TGTGCCAGTACTACGTTGGTTTTTAACACCGGGGAGCTGTTTTTT. Translation gives CASTTLVFNTGELFF.

The genes are TRBV11-3 and TRBJ2-3, with TRBD2 as a possible D gene (5 bases). The CDR3 totals 15 residues. Germline V gene data show CDR1 as SGHNT and CDR2 as YENEEA. The V gene lost 1 base and the J gene lost 1 base, with 9 bases spanning the gap. CDR3 DNA: TGTGCCAGCAGCTTAGGGAGGCAGGGCACAGATACGCAGTATTTT. Translating it yields CASSLGRQGTDTQYF.

This clone was seen a handful of times. The chain joins TRBV6-1 to TRBJ1-5; D remains unclear. CDR1 is MNHNS and CDR2 is SASEGT in the germline V gene. The V gene lost 1 base and the J gene lost 4 bases, with 11 bases spanning the gap. CDR3 length: 15 amino acids. The CDR3 protein is CASSEGGQLNQPQHF. In DNA, the CDR3 is TGTGCCAGCAGTGAAGGTGGGCAGCTTAATCAGCCCCAGCATTTT.

This clone appeared once. The chain recombines TRBV11-2 with TRBJ2-3; no clear D. Germline V CDR1 and CDR2: SGHAT, FQNNGV. Trimming removed 5 bases at V and 5 bases at J, with 5 bases between. The CDR3 has 11 residues. The CDR3 nucleotides are TGTGCCAGCAGCACTGGAGATACGCAGTATTTT. It encodes CASSTGDTQYF.

The genes are TRBV19 and TRBJ2-7; 11 nucleotides agree with TRBD2. This CDR3 is 14 amino acids long. From germline, CDR1 is LNHDA and CDR2 SQIVND (reference sequence). J gave up 3 bases and V 3 bases, and 1 base lay outside the gene matches. CDR3 in DNA: TGTGCCAGTAGTATTACTAGCGGGAGCTACGAGCAGTACTTC. Protein: CASSITSGSYEQYF.

In its sample, this clone was seen a few times. The chain links TRBV11-1 to TRBJ2-7; D ambiguous. Trimming pared 3 bases from V and 0 bases from J, leaving 6 bases between. The CDR3 covers 13 residues. Germline loops: CDR1 SGHAT, CDR2 FQDESV (reference sequence). CDR3 in DNA: TGTGCCAGCAGCTTCGACATCTCCTACGAGCAGTACTTC. Amino acids: CASSFDISYEQYF.

The rearrangement links TRBV10-1 to TRBJ2-2; 8 nucleotides match TRBD2. CDR1 WNHNN and CDR2 SYGVQD come from the germline V gene (reference sequence). Losses at the gene ends were 4 bases for V and 5 bases for J; bases not matched to a gene: 6. The CDR3 is made up of 15 amino acids. The CDR3, as DNA: TGCGCCAGCAGTGTAAGCGGGAGTGTGACCGGGGAGCTGTTTTTT. This encodes CASSVSGSVTGELFF.

The CDR3: CASSQRAGRIQETQYF. CDR3 bases: TGTGCCAGCAGCCAGAGGGCCGGGCGGATACAAGAGACCCAGTACTTC. V is TRBV3-1 (or the pseudogene TRBV3-2) and J is TRBJ2-5; tentative D call: TRBD2 (5 bases). Trimming left V 3 bases short and J 2 bases short, with 16 bases between. This CDR3 comprises 16 residues. Germline CDR1 reads LGHDT; CDR2 reads YNNKEL (reference sequence).

The chain uses TRBV29-1 and TRBJ2-2, with 10 bases that match TRBD2. Per the germline V gene, CDR1 is SQVTM and CDR2 is ANQGSEA. CDR3 length: 16 amino acids. V lost 4 bases and J lost 2; bases outside the gene matches: 7. CDR3 amino acids: CSVGEIAGGNTGELFF. In nucleotides, the CDR3 is TGCAGCGTTGGTGAAATAGCGGGGGGTAACACCGGGGAGCTGTTTTTT.

The rearrangement links TRBV6-5 to TRBJ1-2; the match to TRBD1 covers 7 bases. J gave up 7 bases and V 7 bases, and 6 bases lay outside the gene matches. Germline V gives CDR1 MNHEY, CDR2 SVGAGI. This CDR3 comprises 12 residues. CDR3 coding DNA: TGTGCCAGCATTCTACACAGGGGTGGCTACACCTTC. It is translated as CASILHRGGYTF.

The chain has TRBV5-1 and TRBJ2-7; TRBD1 agrees at 7 bases. This CDR3 comprises 14 residues. V lost 3 bases, J lost 6 bases, and 9 bases stayed unmatched. Germline V gene data show CDR1 as SGHRS and CDR2 as YFSETQ. This CDR3 reads CASSSSTGLGEQYF. For the CDR3, the DNA is TGCGCCAGCAGCTCCTCGACAGGGCTCGGCGAGCAGTACTTC.

The rearrangement links TRBV3-1 (or the pseudogene TRBV3-2) to TRBJ2-7; D is uncertain. The CDR3 consists of 14 residues. Trimming removed 1 base at V and 0 bases at J, with 7 bases between. Germline CDR1 is LGHDT and CDR2 is YNNKEL (reference sequence). This chain's CDR3 is CASSQGYSSYEQYF. CDR3 DNA sequence: TGTGCCAGCAGCCAAGGGTATAGCTCCTACGAGCAGTACTTC.

V and J are TRBV11-3 and TRBJ2-3; 10 bases line up with TRBD1. This CDR3 is 13 amino acids long. Germline V gene data show CDR1 as SGHNT and CDR2 as YENEEA. Germline trimming cut 6 bases from V and 5 bases from J; bases unmatched to any gene: 2. The CDR3: CASRGQGEDTQYF. The DNA of the CDR3 is TGTGCCAGCAGAGGACAGGGGGAAGATACGCAGTATTTT. The entire variable domain, with the rest obtained from reference TRBV11-3 and TRBJ2-3, is as follows: EAGVVQSPRYKIIEKKQPVAFWCNPISGHNTLYWYLQNLGQGPELLIRYENEEAVDDSQLPKDRFSAERLKGVDSTLKIQPAELGDSAVYLCASRGQGEDTQYFGPGTRLTVL.

The chain combines TRBV10-3 with TRBJ2-7; 8 nucleotides match TRBD1. With V trimmed by 7 bases and J by 5 bases, 10 bases remained unmatched. Germline CDR1 is ENHRY and CDR2 is SYGVKD. The CDR3 runs 14 residues. CDR3 region: CAITEDRGVHEQYF. The CDR3 nucleotides read TGTGCCATCACCGAAGACAGGGGTGTCCACGAGCAGTACTTC.

CDR3 loop: CSVEGGFDTEAFF. The CDR3 region has the DNA TGCAGCGTTGAAGGAGGGTTCGACACTGAAGCTTTCTTT. This rearrangement joins TRBV29-1 to TRBJ1-1; unclear D gene. The V gene's germline CDR1 is SQVTM and CDR2 ANQGSEA. The V gene lost 1 base and the J gene lost 3 bases, with 9 bases spanning the gap. The CDR3 has 13 amino acids.

This sequence joins TRBV27 and TRBJ1-5; possibly TRBD1 for D (6 bases). The CDR3 covers 14 residues. Per the germline V gene, CDR1 is MNHEY and CDR2 is SMNVEV (reference sequence). V was trimmed by 0 bases and J by 6 bases, leaving 9 bases between them. CDR3 protein: CASSLSRGSQPQHF. The CDR3 DNA sequence: TGTGCCAGCAGTTTATCTAGGGGGTCTCAGCCCCAGCATTTT.

The chain combines TRBV7-2 with TRBJ2-1, with a tentative D call TRBD2 (5 bases). Germline CDR1 SGHTA, CDR2 FQGNSA. Trimming took off 1 base at V and 0 bases at J, with 7 bases between the two ends. The CDR3 extends over 15 amino acids. CDR3 sequence (DNA): TGTGCCAGCAGCTTAGGGACTGGCTCCTACAATGAGCAGTTCTTC. Translating gives CASSLGTGSYNEQFF.

The chain employs TRBV28 and TRBJ1-5, with a weak D call TRBD1 (6 bases). Per the germline V gene, CDR1 is MDHEN and CDR2 is SYDVKM. CDR3 size: 15 residues. The ends were cut back, 4 bases at V and 0 bases at J, with 10 bases in the middle. In DNA form, the CDR3 reads TGTGCCAGCAGTTCACAGGGTATTAGCAATCAGCCCCAGCATTTT. It specifies CASSSQGISNQPQHF.